This paragraph reports one T cell receptor (beta chain). This clone has just a few counts. There is no known antigen for this receptor. No base qualities exist here, and no much larger clone lies one base off it. Trimming takes 0 bases off V and 3 bases off J; junction bases not matched to a gene: 5. CDR1 and CDR2, looked up from the germline V gene, are KGHSH and LQKENI. The CDR3, cysteine through phenylalanine, is 15 amino acids long. The retained sequence is limited to the CDR3, 45 bases, with the frame set at the first base. This entry comes from a study of blood T cell repertoires in COVID-19 (dated by TCRdb to 2019 to 2021). Some background on the complete study: Samples from collaborators originated in the United States, Italy and Spain and spanned both the acute and convalescent phases of COVID-19. Where HLA class I and class II types were available, the types were taken from metadata supplied by the sample provider, not from assay-based typing. The dataset comprised deeply sampled blood TCRbeta repertoires from subjects exposed to, actively infected with, or recovered from COVID-19. The samples were drawn from two sources: the first 160 participants of the ongoing ImmuneRACE study, and fewer than 1,500 subjects contributed by 6 global collaborators. The sample metadata nearly always contained a de-identified subject ID, COVID-19 status, age in years and sex. The material from the prospective study consisted of cDNA or gDNA derived from T cells, B-cell-depleted T cells, or PBMCs. The repertoires were released in a freely available public database meant as a resource for research on the immune response to SARS-CoV-2.

What the study reported, not specific to this receptor: The quantity of clinical and demographic metadata differed by source and by participant and was supplied without curation.

Each collaborating institution followed its own protocols to collect whole blood in K2EDTA tubes. For TCRbeta analysis, collaborator samples were shipped as frozen whole blood, as isolated PBMCs, or as DNA extracted from either sample type. TCRbeta CDR3 regions were amplified from genomic DNA by means of the immunoSEQ Assay, a bias-controlled multiplex PCR. On the study's bioinformatics: Nucleated cell counts per sample were estimated from amplification of reference gene primers within the assay. To quantify the absolute abundance of each unique TCRbeta CDR3 rearrangement, sequence reads were collapsed and filtered. Productive Simpson clonality was computed per sample as the square root of Simpson's diversity index over productive rearrangements. In its TCRdb copy, this immuneACCESS table keeps in-frame sequences only and misses some clones. Where compared with another copy, unresolved V genes explain less than half of these, and the others have no known cause. V and J calls and clone size are as listed in that table; D and trimming were resolved from the DNA. This sample holds around 98,000 clones; under 85% were observed only once. The ten most abundant clones make up roughly 24% of the sample.

The sequencing input was peripheral blood. The rearrangement combines TRBV18 with TRBJ2-7; 7 middle bases align to TRBD2. The receptor's source is a man aged 65-85 years with acute or convalescent COVID-19. The CDR3 protein sequence reads: CASSPPSASGYEQYF. The DNA reads TGTGCCAGCTCACCACCGTCGGCTAGCGGCTACGAGCAGTACTTC.